A single sample is the source of the 30 T cell receptor beta chains below, sequenced in a study of blood T cell repertoires in COVID-19. Data came from immunoSEQ multiplex PCR; TCRdb stores just in-frame clones and leaves some out. The sample lists some 65,000 clones; 65% to 90% were seen once. Sequencing used peripheral blood. The receptors stem from a man at least 80 years old with acute or convalescent COVID-19.

This clone was detected only once. The V call is TRBV5-1, the J call TRBJ2-7, with 7 positions matching TRBD1. Germline V gives CDR1 SGHRS, CDR2 YFSETQ. This CDR3 spans 12 amino acids. The V gene end was trimmed by 7 bases and the J gene end by 4 bases; junction bases not matched to a gene: 5. The CDR3 DNA reads as TGCGCCAGCGCTCGGGACAGTTACGAGCAGTACTTC. Protein sequence: CASARDSYEQYF. The full variable domain, its missing parts supplied by reference TRBV5-1 and TRBJ2-7, is KAGVTQTPRYLIKTRGQQVTLSCSPISGHRSVSWYQQTPGQGLQFLFEYFSETQRNKGNFPGRFSGRQFSNSRSEMNVSTLELGDSALYLCASARDSYEQYFGPGTRLTVT.

The chain is built from TRBV19 and TRBJ1-2; TRBD1 aligns across 7 bases. Germline CDR1 is LNHDA and CDR2 is SQIVND (reference sequence). The J segment lost 8 bases and the V segment lost 7 bases, leaving 10 bases of the junction unmatched. CDR3 size: 13 residues. CDR3 loop: CASTFDRVRGYTF. Here the CDR3 DNA reads TGTGCCAGTACCTTCGACAGGGTGCGGGGCTACACCTTC.

This clone was seen only a few times. J is TRBJ1-6 and V is TRBV11-3; D remains ambiguous. V lost 1 base to trimming and J lost 3 bases, with 4 bases between them. Germline V lookup: CDR1 SGHNT, CDR2 YENEEA. This CDR3 region has 14 residues. The CDR3 spells CASSLAVYNSPLHF. The CDR3 DNA reads as TGTGCCAGCAGCTTAGCAGTCTATAATTCACCCCTCCACTTT.

The chain carries TRBV10-3 and TRBJ2-2, with D perhaps TRBD2 (6 bases). The V and J ends lost 7 bases and 6 bases respectively, with 12 bases between them. Germline V gene data show CDR1 as ENHRY and CDR2 as SYGVKD. The CDR3 consists of 13 residues. The CDR3 protein is CAIKEGEAGELFF. For the CDR3, the DNA is TGTGCCATCAAGGAGGGAGAGGCCGGGGAGCTGTTTTTT.

This clone has more than one count but fewer than ten. The rearrangement joins TRBV30 to TRBJ1-2; D call uncertain. The CDR3 loop spans 13 amino acids. Trimming removed 0 bases from V and 0 bases from J, with 5 bases in between. Germline V gene data show CDR1 as GTSNPN and CDR2 as SVGIG (reference sequence). CDR3 bases: TGTGCCTGGAGTGTCGAGGCTAACTATGGCTACACCTTC. Protein sequence: CAWSVEANYGYTF.

The chain couples TRBV6-5 to TRBJ2-1, with D perhaps matching TRBD2 (6 bases). Germline V gene lookup returns CDR1 MNHEY and CDR2 SVGAGI. The germline V and J ends were trimmed by 5 bases and 15 bases, with 14 bases remaining between them. The CDR3 sequence is 11 residues long. CDR3 in DNA: TGTGCCAGCAGTCTGCGGGGCCAACGGTTCTTC. This codes for CASSLRGQRFF.

The chain employs TRBV28 and TRBJ2-1; TRBD2 is a possible D gene (5 bases). Trimming left V 7 bases short and J 0 bases short, with 25 bases between. The length of the CDR3 is 19 residues. Per germline, CDR1 MDHEN and CDR2 SYDVKM. CDR3 in amino acids: CASTPRAGRAFSSYNEQFF. CDR3 nucleotide sequence: TGTGCCAGCACCCCACGTGCTGGGCGGGCTTTCAGCTCCTACAATGAGCAGTTCTTC.

This chain connects TRBV7-2 to TRBJ2-7; 7 bases line up with TRBD1. J was trimmed by 0 bases and V by 1 base; bases with no gene match: 9. The CDR3 consists of 17 residues. Per the germline V gene, CDR1 is SGHTA and CDR2 is FQGNSA. The CDR3 loop is CASSLVTGYPSSYEQYF. The CDR3 DNA reads as TGTGCCAGCAGCTTAGTGACAGGGTACCCAAGCTCCTACGAGCAGTACTTC.

The CDR3 DNA follows: TGTGCCAGCAGTTACTCTGGGGACTCCCTAGGGCCCCAGCATTTT. Residues: CASSYSGDSLGPQHF. The chain employs TRBV6-5 and TRBJ1-5; a possible D gene is TRBD1 (5 bases). Trimming shortened V by 0 bases and J by 9 bases, and 15 bases separated the two germline ends. CDR3 size: 15 residues. Germline-derived CDR1 and CDR2 are MNHEY and SVGAGI.

V usage is TRBV19 and J usage is TRBJ1-2; 12 positions agree with TRBD1. J gave up 4 bases and V 4 bases, and 4 bases lay outside the gene matches. This CDR3 spans 15 amino acids. Looked up from germline, CDR1 is LNHDA and CDR2 is SQIVND (reference sequence). CDR3 sequence reads: CASSTAGQGAYGYTF. Here the CDR3 DNA reads TGTGCCAGTAGTACAGCGGGACAGGGGGCCTATGGCTACACCTTC.

The chain is built from TRBV5-8 and TRBJ1-5, with TRBD1 as a possible D gene (5 bases). The germline V and J ends were trimmed by 0 bases and 8 bases, with 9 bases remaining between them. The CDR3 runs 13 residues. Germline V gene sequence: CDR1 SGHTS, CDR2 YDEGEE. This chain's CDR3 is CASSLGQGKPQHF. Written as DNA, the CDR3 is TGTGCCAGCAGCTTGGGGCAGGGTAAGCCCCAGCATTTT. The variable domain in full, with the rest retrieved from reference TRBV5-8 and TRBJ1-5, is EAGVTQSPTHLIKTRGQQATLRCSPISGHTSVYWYQQALGLGLQFLLWYDEGEERNRGNFPPRFSGRQFPNYSSELNVNALELEDSALYLCASSLGQGKPQHFGDGTRLSIL.

The V call is TRBV24-1, the J call TRBJ2-2; 10 nucleotides line up with TRBD1. V was clipped by 5 bases and J by 3 bases; unmatched bases: 2. The CDR3 is 15 residues long. From germline, CDR1 is KGHDR and CDR2 SFDVKD. The DNA of the CDR3 is TGTGCCACCAGTGGGACAGGGGGTTACACCGGGGAGCTGTTTTTT. It is translated as CATSGTGGYTGELFF.

The chain links TRBV2 to TRBJ1-1, with no clear D. The ends were cut back, 8 bases at V and 4 bases at J, with 14 bases in the middle. Germline V CDR1 and CDR2: SNHLY, FYNNEI. CDR3 length equals 13 residues. The CDR3 loop is CASRREGSTEAFF. The CDR3 DNA reads as TGTGCCAGCCGACGGGAGGGAAGCACTGAAGCTTTCTTT.

The V call is TRBV18, the J call TRBJ2-1, with D possibly TRBD1 on 5 matching bases. Trimming took 1 base from V and 0 from J, leaving 10 bases between them. This CDR3 has 16 amino acids. The V gene's germline CDR1 is KGHSH and CDR2 LQKENI. The chain's CDR3 is CASSPRGKSSYNEQFF. DNA of the CDR3: TGTGCCAGCTCACCACGGGGCAAGAGCTCCTACAATGAGCAGTTCTTC.

The chain carries TRBV7-2 and TRBJ2-7; TRBD2 is a possible D gene (5 bases). The germline V gene encodes CDR1 SGHTA and CDR2 FQGNSA. The length of the CDR3 is 13 residues. Trimming took off 7 bases at V and 2 bases at J, with 12 bases between the two ends. CDR3 sequence reads: CASTSAAPYEQYF. Written as DNA, the CDR3 is TGTGCCAGCACGTCAGCGGCCCCCTACGAGCAGTACTTC.

Only a few counts were recorded for this clone. J is TRBJ1-2 and V is TRBV28; no clear D. CDR3 length equals 12 residues. Between the trimmed V and J ends, which lost 6 bases and 8 bases, there was a span of 13 bases. Germline CDR1 MDHEN, CDR2 SYDVKM. The CDR3 DNA is TGTGCCAGCAGGTTAAACCTGGAGGGCTACACCTTC. Protein sequence: CASRLNLEGYTF.

The chain is built from TRBV5-1 and TRBJ2-6; 8 bases align to TRBD1. Per germline, CDR1 SGHRS and CDR2 YFSETQ. V shed 1 base and J 0 bases; nucleotides not matched to a gene: 9. This CDR3 is built from 19 residues. CDR3: CASSLQPGTGSSGANVLTF. The CDR3 coding sequence is TGCGCCAGCAGCTTGCAGCCCGGGACAGGCTCCTCTGGGGCCAACGTCCTGACTTTC.

The chain recombines TRBV24-1 with TRBJ2-3; 8 bases are a match to TRBD1. V lost 7 bases to trimming and J lost 4 bases; unmatched junction nucleotides: 9. The CDR3 covers 15 residues. Per the germline V gene, CDR1 is KGHDR and CDR2 is SFDVKD. CDR3 loop: CATSSFGQGADTQYF. The CDR3 DNA sequence: TGTGCCACCAGCAGTTTCGGACAGGGCGCAGATACGCAGTATTTT.

The J gene is TRBJ1-1, the V gene TRBV9; 8 nucleotides line up with TRBD1. Unmatched junction bases numbered 7, after V lost 3 bases and J lost 3 bases. Per germline, CDR1 SGDLS and CDR2 YYNGEE. CDR3 length: 15 amino acids. The CDR3 DNA follows: TGTGCCAGCAGCGCCCACAGGGGGATAGACACTGAAGCTTTCTTT. Its translation is CASSAHRGIDTEAFF.

The CDR3 reads CAWSGWDHSGDTIYF. Here the CDR3 DNA reads TGTGCCTGGAGTGGTTGGGACCACTCGGGGGACACCATATATTTT. This chain joins TRBV30 and TRBJ1-3, with a tentative D call TRBD1 (5 bases). The length of the CDR3 is 15 residues. V was shortened by 1 base and J by 8 bases, with 18 bases between the two germline ends. Looked up from germline, CDR1 is GTSNPN and CDR2 is SVGIG (reference sequence).

CDR3 sequence reads: CAIRPTSGDEQYF. CDR3 coding DNA: TGTGCCATCAGGCCGACTAGCGGGGACGAGCAGTACTTC. This chain connects TRBV10-3 to TRBJ2-7; 11 positions agree with TRBD2. The CDR3 covers 13 residues. The germline gives CDR1 ENHRY, CDR2 SYGVKD. The ends lost 6 bases at V and 5 bases at J; junction bases unmatched: 3.

The genes are TRBV29-1 and TRBJ1-4; D is ambiguous. Germline V gene data show CDR1 as SQVTM and CDR2 as ANQGSEA. The CDR3 is made up of 12 amino acids. V shed 4 bases and J shed 2 bases, with 5 bases lying between them. Here the CDR3 DNA reads TGCAGCGTTGGGAGGACTAATGAAAAACTGTTTTTT. This codes for CSVGRTNEKLFF. The full variable domain, in which reference TRBV29-1 and TRBJ1-4 provide the parts outside the CDR3, is SAVISQKPSRDICQRGTSLTIQCQVDSQVTMMFWYRQQPGQSLTLIATANQGSEATYESGFVIDKFPISRPNLTFSTLTVSNMSPEDSSIYLCSVGRTNEKLFFGSGTQLSVL.

This sequence joins TRBV19 and TRBJ1-3; the D gene is possibly TRBD1 (6 bases). Germline lookup yields CDR1 LNHDA and CDR2 SQIVND (reference sequence). The CDR3 has 15 amino acids. Trimming pared 5 bases from V and 0 bases from J, leaving 11 bases between. Written as DNA, the CDR3 is TGTGCCAGTAGTGCAGGGGTAAGCTCTGGAAACACCATATATTTT. It translates to CASSAGVSSGNTIYF.

This clone appeared a single time. This rearrangement joins TRBV27 to TRBJ1-6, with TRBD1 identical over 7 bases. V dropped 5 bases and J dropped 4; count of bases not matched to a gene: 17. Germline V gene data show CDR1 as MNHEY and CDR2 as SMNVEV (reference sequence). This CDR3 contains 19 residues. The CDR3 region is CASSPKAPTGTAYNSPLHF. CDR3 nucleotides: TGTGCCAGCAGTCCAAAGGCCCCTACCGGGACAGCATATAATTCACCCCTCCACTTT.

In regard to this clone: Distinct nucleotide sequences in the sample also encode this CDR3. V and J are TRBV30 and TRBJ1-4, with D perhaps matching TRBD1 (5 bases). CDR1 is GTSNPN, CDR2 SVGIG, per germline (reference sequence). Trimming shortened V by 0 bases and J by 7 bases, and 12 bases separated the two germline ends. The CDR3 is 14 residues long. This CDR3 reads CAWSVGGASEKLFF. As DNA, the CDR3 is TGTGCCTGGAGTGTAGGTGGGGCGAGTGAAAAACTGTTTTTT.

The V and J genes are TRBV18 and TRBJ2-6, with 9 bases fitting TRBD2. The CDR3 is 18 amino acids. Trimming took 4 bases from V and 2 from J; bases not matched to a gene: 9. Germline-derived CDR1 and CDR2 are KGHSH and LQKENI. CDR3 region: CASSHLSAGGAGANVLTF. In nucleotides, the CDR3 is TGTGCCAGCTCACATCTAAGCGCGGGAGGGGCTGGGGCCAACGTCCTGACTTTC.

The rearrangement links TRBV27 to TRBJ1-5; no clear D. CDR1 and CDR2 (germline): MNHEY, SMNVEV (reference sequence). V shed 2 bases and J shed 6 bases, with 8 bases lying between them. This CDR3 comprises 13 residues. The CDR3 reads CASSLIGGQPQHF. The CDR3 coding sequence is TGTGCCAGCAGTTTAATAGGCGGTCAGCCCCAGCATTTT.

In nucleotides, the CDR3 is TGTGCCAGCAGCTTGAGGACAGGGGGCCCTGTTTACGGCTACACCTTC. This gives the protein CASSLRTGGPVYGYTF. This chain connects TRBV5-4 to TRBJ1-2; TRBD1 matches 11 bases. There are 16 residues in the CDR3. The germline CDR1 and CDR2 sequences are SGHNT and YYREEE (reference sequence). Unmatched junction bases numbered 10, after V lost 1 base and J lost 8 bases. The whole variable domain, remainder taken from reference TRBV5-4 and TRBJ1-2, is ETGVTQSPTHLIKTRGQQVTLRCSSQSGHNTVSWYQQALGQGPQFIFQYYREEENGRGNFPPRFSGLQFPNYSSELNVNALELDDSALYLCASSLRTGGPVYGYTFGSGTRLTVV.

This chain joins TRBV2 and TRBJ2-1, with TRBD2 identical over 8 bases. This CDR3 is built from 15 residues. The trim removed 3 bases at V and 4 bases at J, leaving 5 bases unmatched. CDR1 and CDR2 from the germline V gene are SNHLY and FYNNEI. The CDR3 region has the DNA TGTGCCAGCAGTGATTCCGGGGGGGGATACAATGAGCAGTTCTTC. Translation: CASSDSGGGYNEQFF.

The chain is built from TRBV27 and TRBJ2-7, with 11 positions matching TRBD2. The CDR3 is 15 amino acids. The junction had 4 bases not matched to a gene; V was cut back by 4 bases and J by 2 bases. Germline CDR1 and CDR2: MNHEY and SMNVEV (reference sequence). This CDR3 reads CASSSGTSGTYEQYF. The CDR3, as DNA: TGTGCCAGCAGTTCCGGGACTAGCGGCACCTACGAGCAGTACTTC.